The next 11 T cell receptor beta chains were all read from a single sample in a study of blood T cell repertoires in COVID-19. Produced via immunoSEQ multiplex PCR; TCRdb's table is partial and in-frame only. Among 30,000 to 40,000 clones listed, roughly 84% were seen once. Sequenced input: peripheral blood. The receptor set was obtained from a man aged 55 to 69 with active COVID-19.

The chain recombines TRBV3-1 (or the pseudogene TRBV3-2) with TRBJ1-2; D is undetermined. Germline CDR1 and CDR2: LGHDT and YNNKEL (reference sequence). The CDR3 is 15 residues long. Between the trimmed V and J ends, which lost 4 bases and 7 bases, there was a span of 19 bases. CDR3 nucleotide sequence: TGTGCCAGCAGCCGAGACGCGGGCTCTCGCGGTGGCTACACCTTC. Its protein product is CASSRDAGSRGGYTF.

The genes are TRBV30 and TRBJ1-1; no firm D call. Germline CDR1 GTSNPN, CDR2 SVGIG (reference sequence). This CDR3 has 13 amino acids. V was cut by 2 bases and J by 1 base, with 8 bases left in between. The CDR3 here is CAWSKQENTEAFF. CDR3 DNA: TGTGCCTGGAGTAAGCAGGAGAACACTGAAGCTTTCTTT.

V and J are TRBV6-2 or TRBV6-3 and TRBJ1-1; the D is unclear. This CDR3 comprises 15 residues. Per germline, CDR1 MNHEY and CDR2 SVGEGT. Trimming removed 0 bases from V and 0 bases from J, with 8 bases in between. The CDR3 sequence: CASSYSSQLNTEAFF. The CDR3 bases are TGTGCCAGCAGTTACTCGTCACAGCTGAACACTGAAGCTTTCTTT.

The J gene is TRBJ2-3, the V gene TRBV7-3; perhaps TRBD1 as D (5 bases). The CDR3 runs to 14 residues. Germline CDR1 reads SGHTA; CDR2 reads FQGTGA. V was pared by 2 bases and J by 1 base, with 7 bases between. For the CDR3, the DNA is TGTGCCAGCAGCTTAGGGGCGGGCACAGATACGCAGTATTTT. Encoded protein: CASSLGAGTDTQYF. Using reference TRBV7-3 and TRBJ2-3 for the parts outside the CDR3, the full variable domain is GAGVSQTPSNKVTEKGKYVELRCDPISGHTALYWYRQSLGQGPEFLIYFQGTGAADDSGLPNDRFFAVRPEGSVSTLKIQRTERGDSAVYLCASSLGAGTDTQYFGPGTRLTVL.

Concerning this clone: The same CDR3 is also encoded by other DNA sequences in this sample. The J gene is TRBJ2-1, the V gene TRBV27, with TRBD1 matching over 7 bases. V was pared by 7 bases and J by 0 bases, with 3 bases of the junction left unmatched. This CDR3 spans 14 amino acids. Germline V gene sequence: CDR1 MNHEY, CDR2 SMNVEV (reference sequence). CDR3 in amino acids: CASTRQGSYNEQFF. The CDR3 nucleotides are TGTGCCAGCACCAGACAGGGCTCCTACAATGAGCAGTTCTTC.

This clone has just a few counts. The V and J genes are TRBV14 and TRBJ2-3; D is unclear. Per germline, CDR1 SGHDN and CDR2 FVKESK. CDR3 length: 11 amino acids. The ends were cut back, 9 bases at V and 2 bases at J, with 6 bases in the middle. In DNA, the CDR3 is TGTGCCAGTGCCTACACAGATACGCAGTATTTT. This sequence encodes CASAYTDTQYF.

V is TRBV6-2 or TRBV6-3 and J is TRBJ2-5; D perhaps matches TRBD2 (5 bases). V was cut by 0 bases and J by 3 bases, with 17 bases left in between. The CDR3 sequence is 17 residues long. Germline-derived CDR1 and CDR2 are MNHEY and SVGEGT. Here the CDR3 reads CASSYSNLWTGKETQYF. The CDR3 DNA is TGTGCCAGCAGTTACTCGAATTTGTGGACTGGAAAAGAGACCCAGTACTTC.

The rearrangement links TRBV7-2 to TRBJ2-7; D is perhaps TRBD1 (5 bases). The germline V gene encodes CDR1 SGHTA and CDR2 FQGNSA. The CDR3 length is 14 residues. Trimming removed 2 bases at V and 6 bases at J, with 14 bases between. CDR3 bases: TGTGCCAGCAGCTTACTCAGGGTCTCGACCGAGCAGTACTTC. It is translated as CASSLLRVSTEQYF.

The chain has TRBV7-3 and TRBJ2-1; TRBD2 is a possible D gene (6 bases). Per the germline V gene, CDR1 is SGHTA and CDR2 is FQGTGA. This CDR3 is 15 amino acids long. V lost 5 bases and J lost 6, with 17 bases in between. In DNA form, the CDR3 reads TGTGCCAGCAGCCCAATTGAGGGAGGTTTCAATGAGCAGTTCTTC. This gives the protein CASSPIEGGFNEQFF.

The chain links TRBV5-5 to TRBJ2-5; no firm D call. Trimming removed 4 bases at V and 1 base at J, with 14 bases between. This CDR3 is 15 amino acids long. Germline CDR1 SGHKS, CDR2 YYEKEE (reference sequence). This chain's CDR3 is CASSVLTDGQETQYF. For the CDR3, the DNA is TGTGCCAGCAGCGTTCTTACAGATGGCCAAGAGACCCAGTACTTC. The full variable domain, rest sourced from reference TRBV5-5 and TRBJ2-5, is DAGVTQSPTHLIKTRGQQVTLRCSPISGHKSVSWYQQVLGQGPQFIFQYYEKEERGRGNFPDRFSARQFPNYSSELNVNALLLGDSALYLCASSVLTDGQETQYFGPGTRLLVL.

This clone has just one count. The chain joins TRBV7-2 to TRBJ1-6, with a possible D match to TRBD1 (6 bases). Germline CDR1 reads SGHTA; CDR2 reads FQGNSA. V was clipped by 1 base and J by 9 bases, with 13 bases between them. The CDR3 contains 15 residues. The CDR3 is CASSLVPEGGSPLHF. The CDR3 nucleotides read TGTGCCAGCAGCTTAGTCCCAGAAGGGGGTTCACCCCTCCACTTT.